This entry describes one TCR beta chain. What it binds is not known. The junction departs from germline at one end; a sequencing error may be responsible. This entry belongs to a study of T cell responses to AZD1222 COVID-19 vaccine. The CDR3 runs 16 residues. From germline, CDR1 is MGHDK and CDR2 SYGVNS. Investigators merged groups given second doses at roughly 4 or roughly 12 weeks. Study-wide points: The donor group comprised mostly white British people and more females; the analysis possibly underestimated clonal diversity. The study found vaccine-associated CD4 TCRs spanning spike, dominant at 160-218 and 743-854.

Sequencing was performed with immunoSEQ multiplex PCR; in TCRdb, only in-frame clones are kept and a portion is missing. This sample has under 80,000 clones, with 81% found just once. The source was peripheral blood, collected 28 days after the second AZD1222 dose. This TCR was sampled from an adult who received the AZD1222 COVID-19 vaccine. The rearrangement uses TRBV25-1 and TRBJ1-5, with D possibly TRBD1 on 6 matching bases. The CDR3 protein is CASSGSRGAINKPQHF. CDR3 bases: TGTGCCAGCAGTGGGTCTCGGGGGGCCATCAATAAGCCCCAGCATTTT.